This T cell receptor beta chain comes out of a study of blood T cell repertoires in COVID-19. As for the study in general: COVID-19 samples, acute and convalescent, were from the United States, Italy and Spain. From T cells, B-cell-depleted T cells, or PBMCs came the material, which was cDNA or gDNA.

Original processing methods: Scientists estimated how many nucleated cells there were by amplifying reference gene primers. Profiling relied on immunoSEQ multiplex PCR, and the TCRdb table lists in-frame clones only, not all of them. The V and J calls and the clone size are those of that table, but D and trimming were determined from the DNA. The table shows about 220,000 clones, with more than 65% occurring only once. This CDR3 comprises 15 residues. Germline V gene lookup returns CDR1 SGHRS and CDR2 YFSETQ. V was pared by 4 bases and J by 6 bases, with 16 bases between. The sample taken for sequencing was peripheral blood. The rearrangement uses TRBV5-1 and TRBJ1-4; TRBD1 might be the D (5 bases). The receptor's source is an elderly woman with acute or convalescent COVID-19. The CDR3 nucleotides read TGCGCCAGCAGCCCCTCCGCAGGGCCGGATGAAAAACTGTTTTTT. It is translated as CASSPSAGPDEKLFF. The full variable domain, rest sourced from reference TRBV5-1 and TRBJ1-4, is KAGVTQTPRYLIKTRGQQVTLSCSPISGHRSVSWYQQTPGQGLQFLFEYFSETQRNKGNFPGRFSGRQFSNSRSEMNVSTLELGDSALYLCASSPSAGPDEKLFFGSGTQLSVL.